The source of this T cell receptor beta chain is a study of Graves' ophthalmopathy and Graves' hyperthyroidism. Points from the study as a whole: The authors also found most expanded thyroid clonotypes above 0.001 frequency in blood.

This clonotype occurred many times. What it recognizes is unknown. Scientists amplified the TCR beta CDR3 regions from RNA transcripts. RT-PCR in the first round used HTBI primers; a second-round multiplex PCR followed. TCRdb re-derived calls from the multiplex PCR reads in MiXCR, one entry per CDR3 protein. The repertoire includes 400,000 or so distinct CDR3 sequences, about 18% of them detected once, and 2.4% sits in the top ten. Trimming removed 3 bases at V and 7 bases at J, with 13 bases between. CDR3 length: 12 residues. CDR1 is DFQATT and CDR2 is SNEGSKA in the germline V gene (reference sequence).

V usage is TRBV20-1 and J usage is TRBJ2-7, with a possible D match to TRBD1 (6 bases). The sequencing input was peripheral blood. The origin of this receptor is an adult woman with stable Graves' hyperthyroidism. CDR3 protein: CSARDSPWEQYF. For the CDR3, the DNA is TGCAGTGCTAGGGACAGCCCTTGGGAGCAGTACTTC.